This TCR beta chain appears in the sequencing data of a study of T cells in Graves' hyperthyroidism and ophthalmopathy. This clonotype was seen repeatedly, ten times or more. Its antigen is unidentified. Study-level results: Expanded thyroid clonotypes (above 0.001) were mostly also found in blood.

It was RNA transcripts that yielded the amplified TCR beta CDR3 regions. The study used the HTBI primer set for a first-round RT-PCR of the TCR CDR3. TCRdb re-called the multiplex PCR reads through MiXCR, storing one row per CDR3 protein. The table includes roughly 740,000 distinct CDR3 sequences, around 15% detected once. The study defined stable Graves' hyperthyroidism as no ophthalmopathy progression within 18 months. Recently diagnosed hyperthyroidism of less than 2 months' duration affected patients aged 18 to 65. The germline V gene encodes CDR1 KGHSH and CDR2 LQKENI. The V end lost 3 bases, the J end lost 4 bases, and 9 bases lay between the germline ends. This CDR3 has 13 amino acids.

The clonotype was recovered from a man in his late teens or twenties with Graves' hyperthyroidism. The rearrangement links TRBV18 to TRBJ1-2; weak D call: TRBD1 (6 bases). The sample taken for sequencing was blood. The CDR3 spells CASSPSDSYGYTF. The CDR3 coding sequence is TGTGCCAGCTCACCCTCGGACAGCTATGGCTACACCTTC.